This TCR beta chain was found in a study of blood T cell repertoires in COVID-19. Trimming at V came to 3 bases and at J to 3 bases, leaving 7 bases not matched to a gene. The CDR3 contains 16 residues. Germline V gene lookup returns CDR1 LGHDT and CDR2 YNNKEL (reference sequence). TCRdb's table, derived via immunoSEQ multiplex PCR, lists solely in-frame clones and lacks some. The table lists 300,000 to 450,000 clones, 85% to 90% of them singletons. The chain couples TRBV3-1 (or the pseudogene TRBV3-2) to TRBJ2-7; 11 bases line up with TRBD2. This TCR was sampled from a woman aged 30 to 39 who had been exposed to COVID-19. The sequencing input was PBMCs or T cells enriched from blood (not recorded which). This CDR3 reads CASSQGLAGGLYEQYF. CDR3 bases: TGTGCCAGCAGCCAGGGTCTAGCGGGAGGTCTCTACGAGCAGTACTTC.